The clone carrying this T cell receptor beta chain was detected a few times. This sample is drawn from a study of T cells in Graves' hyperthyroidism and ophthalmopathy. The germline V gene encodes CDR1 MNHEY and CDR2 SMNVEV (reference sequence). CDR3 length: 16 amino acids. The V segment lost 3 bases and the J segment 1 base; nucleotides outside the gene matches: 6. The source material, RNA transcripts, was used to amplify TCR beta CDR3 regions. RT-PCR in the first round (using the HTBI primer set) targeted the TCR CDR3. TCRdb analysed the multiplex PCR reads with MiXCR anew, one entry per CDR3 protein. The sample has hundreds of thousands of distinct CDR3 sequences, 12% to 15% seen once.

This sequence originates from a young woman with Graves' hyperthyroidism. Sequenced material: blood. The chain is built from TRBV27 and TRBJ2-5, with 9 nucleotides matching TRBD2. CDR3 DNA: TGTGCCAGCAGTTTGAGGGCTAGCGGGGCCCAAGAGACCCAGTACTTC. It translates to CASSLRASGAQETQYF.